This TCR beta chain was identified during a study of T cell responses to AZD1222 COVID-19 vaccine. Measured with immunoSEQ multiplex PCR; TCRdb has only the in-frame clones, and not every one. The table includes 150,000 to 200,000 clones, about 94% detected once. Germline CDR1 SGDLS, CDR2 YYNGEE. With V trimmed by 4 bases and J by 6 bases, 17 bases remained unmatched. CDR3 length equals 18 residues. The clonotype was recovered from an adult in good health. The chain is built from TRBV9 and TRBJ2-3, with 10 positions matching TRBD1. The specimen was peripheral blood, collected on day 0 of AZD1222 vaccination. The CDR3 reads CASSLGLLHGTGVDTQYF. DNA for the CDR3: TGTGCCAGCAGCCTAGGACTTCTACACGGGACAGGGGTCGATACGCAGTATTTT.